This entry describes one T cell receptor beta chain. The target antigen is unknown. The data stem from a study of shared clonotypes between healthy human individuals. Study-wide results and limits: With a handful of donors compared, about 5.2% of naive CD4 clonotypes were shared.

Donors were Caucasian adults residing in Nashville, Tennessee, USA. The table came from immunoSEQ multiplex PCR; TCRdb's copy has only in-frame clones and leaves some out. The sample comprises some 2,400,000 clones, about 94% of which are singletons, and around 0.13% rests with the top ten. Sequencing used naive CD4+ T cells sorted from blood. Sample subset: CD45RA+ positively selected. This TCR was sampled from a man between 18 and 35 years old in good health.

CDR3 sequence reads: CASEREWRGNEQFF. The CDR3 DNA reads TGTGCCAGCGAGCGGGAGTGGCGGGGCAATGAGCAGTTCTTC. The gene calls are TRBV11-2 and TRBJ2-1; TRBD2 agrees at 8 bases. The trim removed 8 bases at V and 6 bases at J, leaving 9 bases unmatched. This CDR3 is built from 14 residues. The V gene's germline CDR1 is SGHAT and CDR2 FQNNGV.